The entry below gives a single T cell receptor beta chain sequence along with its context. No antigen is known for it. The amount of total RNA extracted per sample was at least 5.5 micrograms. This specimen belongs to a study of blood T cells in healthy people across ages. Study observations and caveats: Naive T cell percentage strongly correlated with TCR beta diversity.

The CDR3 consists of 14 residues. The V gene's germline CDR1 is MNHEY and CDR2 SMNVEV (reference sequence). Trimming shortened V by 4 bases and J by 2 bases, and 11 bases separated the two germline ends. Primers used in a second PCR of roughly 7 to 12 cycles were a sample-barcoded 5' primer and a J-beta primer mix. Carrying 12 random nucleotides, a template-switch adaptor labeled each individual cDNA molecule. Any given sample supplied a minimum of 3 million CDR3-containing paired-end reads. TCRdb reprocessed the 5' RACE reads via MiXCR and lists one record per CDR3 protein. The sample shows 850,000 to 1,000,000 distinct CDR3 sequences, roughly 43% of them seen only once.

The clonotype comes from a man in his thirties or forties in good health. Input material: blood. The chain is built from TRBV27 and TRBJ1-2; D possibly corresponds to TRBD1 (6 bases). In DNA form, the CDR3 reads TGTGCCAGCAGTTCACAGGGCTTCAACTATGGCTACACCTTC. Protein: CASSSQGFNYGYTF.